A single sample is the source of the 23 T cell receptor beta chains below, sequenced in a study of OX40 agonist ivuxolimab in advanced cancers. Receptor libraries were prepared by the immunoSEQ multiplex PCR assay. Sourced from immuneACCESS, this table was stored by TCRdb with only in-frame sequences that have V and J called. A share of the clones is absent; for the studies checked, an unresolved V gene accounts for under half, and the remainder has no known explanation. The sample table shows 65,000 to 95,000 clones, and 90% to 95% are seen once. The ten top clones hold 9.5% to 10% of the sample. This sample comprised CD4+ or CD8+ T cells sorted from blood, obtained in a trial of the OX40 agonist ivuxolimab. Every receptor here comes from an adult with an advanced solid tumor such as melanoma, head and neck, liver or kidney cancer.

The J gene is TRBJ1-2, the V gene TRBV28; 7 bases agree with TRBD1. Looked up from germline, CDR1 is MDHEN and CDR2 is SYDVKM. Trimming cost V 0 bases and J 1 base; bases outside gene matches: 14. This CDR3 contains 19 residues. CDR3 in amino acids: CASSLWVLKRDSHNYGYTF. The DNA for the CDR3 is TGTGCCAGCAGTTTATGGGTTTTAAAACGGGACAGCCATAACTATGGCTACACCTTC.

The genes are TRBV7-9 and TRBJ2-3; the D is unclear. The V gene lost 2 bases and the J gene lost 0 bases, with 3 bases spanning the gap. The CDR3 totals 13 residues. Germline V gene lookup returns CDR1 SEHNR and CDR2 FQNEAQ (reference sequence). The CDR3 DNA is TGTGCCAGCAGCTTACTAAGCACAGATACGCAGTATTTT. This encodes CASSLLSTDTQYF.

This rearrangement joins TRBV5-4 to TRBJ2-5; D might be TRBD1 (5 bases). The assigned J gene may be wrong: the sequence end matches TRBJ2-7 better. The CDR3 is made up of 12 amino acids. Germline CDR1 is SGHNT and CDR2 is YYREEE (reference sequence). The CDR3: CASSPDSYEQYF. The DNA of the CDR3 is TGTGCCAGCAGTCCTGACAGCTACGAGCAGTACTTC.

V gene TRBV7-6 combines with J gene TRBJ2-1, with 10 bases lining up with TRBD2. The ends lost 4 bases at V and 4 bases at J; junction bases unmatched: 4. Germline CDR1 and CDR2: SGHVS and FNYEAQ. The CDR3 totals 15 residues. The DNA of the CDR3 is TGTGCCAGCAGCTCCGTAGCGGGGGGATACAATGAGCAGTTCTTC. Translation: CASSSVAGGYNEQFF.

The sample holds one count of this clone. The junction and the germline gene differ at one end; a read error may be behind it. The J gene is TRBJ2-1, the V gene TRBV6-1; D is uncertain. Germline V gives CDR1 MNHNS, CDR2 SASEGT. The CDR3 is made up of 12 amino acids. CDR3 sequence: CASSADDNEQFF. The DNA for the CDR3 is TGTGCCAGTAGTGCCGACGACAATGAGCAGTTCTTC.

The gene calls are TRBV27 and TRBJ2-7; 11 positions agree with TRBD2. CDR3 size: 15 residues. Trimming removed 8 bases from V and 5 bases from J; junction bases left unmatched: 11. From germline, CDR1 is MNHEY and CDR2 SMNVEV (reference sequence). This CDR3 is CASAPIAGGYHEQYF. The CDR3 nucleotides are TGTGCCAGCGCACCAATAGCGGGGGGGTACCACGAGCAGTACTTC.

The chain links TRBV7-8 to TRBJ2-5; 8 bases agree with TRBD2. The germline CDR1 and CDR2 sequences are SGHVS and FQNEAQ. Losses at the gene ends were 2 bases for V and 5 bases for J; bases not matched to a gene: 10. The CDR3 covers 16 residues. CDR3: CASSLRGSGILETQYF. The CDR3, as DNA: TGTGCCAGCAGCTTACGAGGTAGCGGGATATTGGAGACCCAGTACTTC.

The chain recombines TRBV6-5 with TRBJ1-6; maybe TRBD1 (5 bases). Trimming removed 2 bases at V and 6 bases at J, with 8 bases between. There are 14 residues in the CDR3. The germline gives CDR1 MNHEY, CDR2 SVGAGI. CDR3 protein: CASSYGGGNSPLHF. The CDR3 bases are TGTGCCAGCAGTTACGGGGGAGGTAATTCACCCCTCCACTTT.

This clone has more than one count but fewer than ten. J is TRBJ1-5 and V is TRBV4-3, with a weak D call TRBD1 (5 bases). The CDR3 runs to 13 residues. The germline CDR1 and CDR2 sequences are LGHNA and YSLEER. Trimming removed 0 bases from V and 9 bases from J, with 9 bases in between. In DNA form, the CDR3 reads TGCGCCAGCAGCCAAGATAGGGGTTGGCCCCAGCATTTT. Encoded protein: CASSQDRGWPQHF.

This chain links TRBV7-2 with TRBJ2-7; D is unresolved. Germline lookup yields CDR1 SGHTA and CDR2 FQGNSA. The CDR3 is 14 amino acids. The ends were cut back, 5 bases at V and 3 bases at J, with 14 bases in the middle. Here the CDR3 DNA reads TGTGCCAGCAGCAACGTTTCGAGTCTCTACGAGCAGTACTTC. It yields the protein CASSNVSSLYEQYF.

This chain connects TRBV4-1 to TRBJ1-5; 9 bases map to TRBD1. V dropped 4 bases and J dropped 3; count of bases not matched to a gene: 4. The CDR3 covers 15 residues. In germline, CDR1 is MGHRA, CDR2 YSYEKL. The CDR3 loop is CASSPTGGPNQPQHF. The DNA of the CDR3 is TGCGCCAGCAGCCCGACAGGGGGACCCAATCAGCCCCAGCATTTT.

The chain uses TRBV28 and TRBJ2-7; 7 nucleotides agree with TRBD2. The V gene end was trimmed by 5 bases and the J gene end by 0 bases; junction bases not matched to a gene: 4. The CDR3 is 14 residues long. Germline CDR1 MDHEN, CDR2 SYDVKM. In DNA form, the CDR3 reads TGTGCCAGCAGTACGGGACTACTCTCCTACGAGCAGTACTTC. Residues: CASSTGLLSYEQYF.

This clone was detected only once. V is TRBV7-6 and J is TRBJ1-2, with 7 bases matching TRBD1. With 3 bases clipped from V and 3 bases from J, the junction kept 1 base outside the gene matches. Looked up from germline, CDR1 is SGHVS and CDR2 is FNYEAQ. The CDR3 has 13 residues. The CDR3: CASSFRGDYGYTF. CDR3 nucleotide sequence: TGTGCCAGCAGCTTCAGGGGGGACTATGGCTACACCTTC.

This clone appeared a few times. J is TRBJ1-4 and V is TRBV6-1; D is uncertain. V lost 5 bases and J 5 bases, leaving 15 bases between the germline ends. CDR1 is MNHNS and CDR2 is SASEGT in the germline V gene. This CDR3 region has 15 residues. The DNA for the CDR3 is TGTGCCAGCAGTATTTATAGAGGGAGGAATGAAAAACTGTTTTTT. Protein product: CASSIYRGRNEKLFF.

The J gene is TRBJ1-2, the V gene TRBV29-1; D remains unclear. Germline values: CDR1 SQVTM, CDR2 ANQGSEA. V dropped 4 bases and J dropped 12 bases, with 15 bases sitting between them. The CDR3 is 11 amino acids. The CDR3 bases are TGCAGCGTTGGGGAGACGACCGGCCACACCTTC. This codes for CSVGETTGHTF.

V is TRBV7-9 and J is TRBJ2-7; TRBD2 agrees at 13 bases. After removal of 6 bases from V and 4 bases from J, the junction contained 6 bases not matched to a gene. There are 15 residues in the CDR3. From germline, CDR1 is SEHNR and CDR2 FQNEAQ (reference sequence). The CDR3 is CASSSLAGGSYEQYF. For the CDR3, the DNA is TGTGCCAGCAGTTCACTAGCGGGGGGGTCATACGAGCAGTACTTC.

In its sample, this clone was seen a few times. The V gene is TRBV7-3, the J gene TRBJ1-2, with 7 bases fitting TRBD1. There are 14 residues in the CDR3. The ends lost 2 bases at V and 5 bases at J; junction bases unmatched: 5. Germline-derived CDR1 and CDR2 are SGHTA and FQGTGA. The CDR3 region has the DNA TGTGCCAGCAGCTTACAGGGACAGACATATGGCTACACCTTC. Translating gives CASSLQGQTYGYTF.

The chain uses TRBV4-1 and TRBJ2-3; 7 positions agree with TRBD2. Germline V gene data show CDR1 as MGHRA and CDR2 as YSYEKL. CDR3 length equals 17 residues. The junction had 8 bases not matched to a gene; V was cut back by 2 bases and J by 0 bases. The CDR3 sequence: CASSQPIAGESTDTQYF. CDR3 coding DNA: TGCGCCAGCAGCCAACCTATCGCGGGAGAGAGCACAGATACGCAGTATTTT.

This chain joins TRBV11-3 and TRBJ2-2; D possibly uses TRBD1 or TRBD2 (5 bases each). Germline CDR1 and CDR2: SGHNT and YENEEA. The CDR3 totals 17 residues. Deletions cut 5 bases from V and 7 bases from J, with 23 bases between. CDR3 nucleotide sequence: TGTGCCAGCAGCCCCCGGGGCCACCTACAATACGGCGGGGAGCTGTTTTTT. It yields the protein CASSPRGHLQYGGELFF. The full variable domain, rest sourced from reference TRBV11-3 and TRBJ2-2, is EAGVVQSPRYKIIEKKQPVAFWCNPISGHNTLYWYLQNLGQGPELLIRYENEEAVDDSQLPKDRFSAERLKGVDSTLKIQPAELGDSAVYLCASSPRGHLQYGGELFFGEGSRLTVL.

The V call is TRBV5-1, the J call TRBJ1-6; D uncertain. Per germline, CDR1 SGHRS and CDR2 YFSETQ. The V end lost 1 base, the J end lost 7 bases, and 9 bases lay between the germline ends. The length of the CDR3 is 14 residues. DNA of the CDR3: TGCGCCAGCAGCTTGACAGAGAGGAATTCACCCCTCCACTTT. This gives the protein CASSLTERNSPLHF.

The J gene is TRBJ2-7, the V gene TRBV5-4, with D possibly TRBD1 on 6 matching bases. Germline V gene sequence: CDR1 SGHNT, CDR2 YYREEE (reference sequence). Trimming left V 4 bases short and J 1 base short, with 12 bases between. This CDR3 has 14 amino acids. The CDR3 loop reads CASSVNRESYEQYF. The CDR3 DNA follows: TGTGCCAGCAGCGTAAACAGGGAATCCTACGAGCAGTACTTC. The whole variable domain, filled in from reference TRBV5-4 and TRBJ2-7, reads ETGVTQSPTHLIKTRGQQVTLRCSSQSGHNTVSWYQQALGQGPQFIFQYYREEENGRGNFPPRFSGLQFPNYSSELNVNALELDDSALYLCASSVNRESYEQYFGPGTRLTVT.

This clone was counted once. For the CDR3, the DNA is TGTGCCAGCAGTTCCCGTGAGGGGTACGAGCAGTACTTC. It encodes CASSSREGYEQYF. This sequence joins TRBV6-5 and TRBJ2-7, with D perhaps matching TRBD1 or TRBD2 (5 bases each). CDR1 MNHEY and CDR2 SVGAGI come from the germline V gene. The CDR3 runs to 13 residues. With 4 bases removed from V and 4 bases from J, the gap between germline ends came to 11 bases.

As for this clone: Other DNA variants within this sample encode the same CDR3. This chain connects TRBV27 to TRBJ2-7; possibly TRBD1 or TRBD2 for D (5 bases each). The CDR3 length is 13 residues. V lost 5 bases and J 4 bases, leaving 12 bases between the germline ends. Germline CDR1 is MNHEY and CDR2 is SMNVEV (reference sequence). The CDR3 sequence: CASSLGGGYEQYF. The CDR3 nucleotides are TGTGCCAGCAGTCTCGGTGGGGGTTACGAGCAGTACTTC.